Following are 6 T cell receptor beta chains from one sample sequenced in a study of beta chain features in type 1 diabetes. Their antigens remain unidentified. The isolated RNA, all of it, was reverse transcribed, so expressed TCRB transcripts were what got sequenced. Method: immunoSEQ multiplex PCR; TCRdb's copy keeps in-frame clones and lacks some. This sample has 250,000 or so clones, with approximately 15% found just once. General study results and limits: The study found moderately but significantly shorter TCRB CDR3s in all four CD4+ subsets of Type 1 diabetes patients.

Source material: naive CD4+ T cells from blood. Receptors were obtained from a young man with type 1 diabetes.

In its sample, this clone was seen a few times. The chain's CDR3 is CASSLEGTNTEAFF. The DNA for the CDR3 is TGTGCCAGCAGTCTTGAGGGCACCAACACTGAAGCTTTCTTT. The chain uses TRBV7-9 and TRBJ1-1; D is ambiguous. The CDR3 contains 14 residues. The ends were cut back, 6 bases at V and 2 bases at J, with 13 bases in the middle. CDR1 and CDR2 from the germline V gene are SEHNR and FQNEAQ (reference sequence).

CDR3 sequence: CSVVRTSGVGDEQFF. In nucleotides, the CDR3 is TGCAGCGTCGTTCGTACTAGCGGCGTGGGCGATGAGCAGTTCTTC. This chain uses TRBV29-1 with TRBJ2-1, with 8 positions matching TRBD2. Germline CDR1 and CDR2: SQVTM and ANQGSEA. The CDR3 covers 15 residues. V trimming: 6 bases; J trimming: 8 bases; junction bases outside the gene matches: 15.

This clone has more than one count but fewer than ten. The chain recombines TRBV7-2 with TRBJ2-4, with 7 positions matching TRBD1. This CDR3 spans 11 amino acids. Germline trimming cut 8 bases from V and 8 bases from J; bases unmatched to any gene: 3. Germline-derived CDR1 and CDR2 are SGHTA and FQGNSA. In DNA, the CDR3 is TGTGCCAGCGCAACAGGGGACATTCAGTACTTC. Encoded protein: CASATGDIQYF.

This chain joins TRBV5-1 and TRBJ2-7; 10 positions agree with TRBD1. The CDR3 extends over 16 amino acids. CDR1 and CDR2 (germline): SGHRS, YFSETQ. The V segment lost 1 base and the J segment 1 base; nucleotides outside the gene matches: 5. CDR3 nucleotide sequence: TGCGCCAGCAGCTTGCCCGGGACAGGGGTATCCTACGAGCAGTACTTC. Protein sequence: CASSLPGTGVSYEQYF.

The J gene is TRBJ2-5, the V gene TRBV18; the match to TRBD2 covers 7 bases. The junction had 9 bases not matched to a gene; V was cut back by 0 bases and J by 5 bases. The CDR3 is made up of 16 amino acids. Germline assignment: CDR1 KGHSH and CDR2 LQKENI. The CDR3, as DNA: TGTGCCAGCTCACCACCGGGAGGGCTCGGCCCCGAGACCCAGTACTTC. It translates to CASSPPGGLGPETQYF.

The sample holds a few counts of this clone. The chain has TRBV29-1 and TRBJ1-2; tentatively, D is TRBD1 (5 bases). The CDR3 is made up of 12 amino acids. The V end lost 1 base, the J end lost 4 bases, and 7 bases lay between the germline ends. Germline V gives CDR1 SQVTM, CDR2 ANQGSEA. CDR3 nucleotides: TGCAGCGTTGAAGGACAGATCTATGGCTACACCTTC. It translates to CSVEGQIYGYTF.